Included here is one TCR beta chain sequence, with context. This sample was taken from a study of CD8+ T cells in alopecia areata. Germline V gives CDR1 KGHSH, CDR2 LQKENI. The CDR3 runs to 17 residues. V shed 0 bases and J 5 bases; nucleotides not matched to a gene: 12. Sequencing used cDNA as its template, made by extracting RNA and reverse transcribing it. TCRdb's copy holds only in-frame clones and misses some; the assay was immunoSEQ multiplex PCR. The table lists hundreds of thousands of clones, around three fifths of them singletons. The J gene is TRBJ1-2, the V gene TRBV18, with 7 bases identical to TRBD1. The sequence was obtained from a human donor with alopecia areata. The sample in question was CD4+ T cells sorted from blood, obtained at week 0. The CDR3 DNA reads TGTGCCAGCTCACCACCCACTTCCCCGACAGGGAGATATGGCTACACCTTC. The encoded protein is CASSPPTSPTGRYGYTF.